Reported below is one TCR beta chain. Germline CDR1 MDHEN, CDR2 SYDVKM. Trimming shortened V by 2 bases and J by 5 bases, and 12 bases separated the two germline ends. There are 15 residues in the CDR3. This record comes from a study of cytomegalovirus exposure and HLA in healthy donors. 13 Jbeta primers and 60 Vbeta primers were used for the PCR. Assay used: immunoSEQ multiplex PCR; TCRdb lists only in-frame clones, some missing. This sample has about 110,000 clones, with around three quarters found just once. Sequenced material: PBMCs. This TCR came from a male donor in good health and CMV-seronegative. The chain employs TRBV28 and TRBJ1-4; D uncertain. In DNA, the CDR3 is TGTGCCAGCAGTTTAGCGGGAGGCACAAATGAAAAACTGTTTTTT. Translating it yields CASSLAGGTNEKLFF.